A single sample gave rise to the 6 T cell receptor beta chains below, sequenced in a study of T-cell reconstitution after alpha-beta-depleted transplantation in children. For TCRbeta, the library was prepared with unique molecular identifiers. Via MiXCR, TCRdb re-called the PCR reads, giving one row per CDR3 protein. Altogether hundreds of thousands of distinct CDR3 sequences are present, 10% to 15% being singletons, with the ten largest covering over 2%. This specimen consisted of PBMCs, mostly from graft donor cells, obtained 360 days after TCRalphabeta/CD19-depleted stem cell transplant. The receptors shown here come from a male patient younger than 18 who had a stem cell transplant for acute myeloid leukemia, so the T cells may come from the graft donor.

The chain has TRBV29-1 and TRBJ2-2, with D tentatively TRBD1 (5 bases). This CDR3 has 15 residues. Trimming took 1 base from V and 2 from J, leaving 11 bases between them. Germline CDR1 is SQVTM and CDR2 is ANQGSEA. Written as DNA, the CDR3 is TGCAGCGTTGAAGTAGGTCAGGGAAACACCGGGGAGCTGTTTTTT. Encoded protein: CSVEVGQGNTGELFF.

The table lists this clonotype with a few counts. The chain employs TRBV9 and TRBJ2-5; D uncertain. Trimming pared 4 bases from V and 4 bases from J, leaving 11 bases between. Germline CDR1 is SGDLS and CDR2 is YYNGEE. This CDR3 is 13 amino acids long. This CDR3 reads CASSSHGGETQYF. The CDR3 coding sequence is TGTGCCAGCAGCTCCCACGGCGGAGAGACCCAGTACTTC.

This clonotype was seen only a few times. This chain joins TRBV24-1 and TRBJ2-7, with TRBD2 identical over 9 bases. This CDR3 region has 15 residues. The J segment lost 6 bases and the V segment lost 3 bases, leaving 8 bases of the junction unmatched. The V gene's germline CDR1 is KGHDR and CDR2 SFDVKD. The CDR3, as DNA: TGTGCCACCAGTGATGTGGTGGGGACTAGCAGCGAGCAGTACTTC. Protein product: CATSDVVGTSSEQYF.

This clonotype came up many times. V gene TRBV21-1 combines with J gene TRBJ2-4. TRBV21-1 is reported as a pseudogene. The CDR3 runs to 15 residues. CDR3 nucleotides: TGTGCCAGCAGCAAAGCGCCAGAAGTTCTCAGCATTCAGTACTTC. This gives the protein CASSKAPEVLSIQYF.

This clonotype was found a few times. V is TRBV11-1 and J is TRBJ2-7, with 9 bases that match TRBD2. J was trimmed by 2 bases and V by 5 bases; bases with no gene match: 22. The CDR3 has 20 residues. Per the germline V gene, CDR1 is SGHAT and CDR2 is FQDESV (reference sequence). CDR3 protein: CASSLSRGGRWREGTYEQYF. The CDR3 bases are TGTGCCAGCAGCCTATCCCGAGGGGGGCGTTGGCGGGAGGGCACCTACGAGCAGTACTTC.

Only a few counts were recorded for this clonotype. The V and J genes are TRBV20-1 and TRBJ2-7; D is ambiguous. The germline V and J ends were trimmed by 1 base and 4 bases, with 11 bases remaining between them. The CDR3 runs 13 residues. Germline V lookup: CDR1 DFQATT, CDR2 SNEGSKA (reference sequence). The CDR3 nucleotides are TGCAGTGCTAGAGTCGTTCTTAATTACGAGCAGTACTTC. Translation gives CSARVVLNYEQYF.